This T cell receptor (beta chain) was sequenced in a study of cytomegalovirus exposure and HLA in healthy donors (dated by TCRdb to 2016 to 2017). Background on the whole study: An earlier analysis of some 600 of the donors reported 276 Gb of sequence data and around 110 million unique TCR beta sequences obtained from 150 million to 200 million T cells. An early release that covered more than 550 HLA-typed donors contained around 300 gigabases of sequencing data and 75 million to 100 million unique TCR sequences. Of the roughly 390 genotyped donors, roughly 76% were placed in the genetic ancestry cluster associated with self-reported Caucasian donors. The aim of the study was to test whether cataloging public T cell receptors could identify signatures of past pathogen exposure. The study used immunosequencing to profile the T cell repertoires of some 600 subjects and linked those repertoires to cytomegalovirus serostatus. Besides the first cohort of 550 to 750 subjects, a separate validation cohort made up of 90 to 150 different subjects was used. The study combined high-throughput TCR immunosequencing, statistical association of individual TCRs with disease status, and machine learning to predict cytomegalovirus infection status. In a later analysis, previously published TCR beta repertoires from 550 to 750 donors were re-analyzed and high-resolution HLA genotyping was added so that TCR occurrence patterns could be studied. The later analysis used no new phenotypic data to find candidate immune exposures, relying instead on TCR beta sequences and their occurrence across donors. An earlier analysis of approximately 580 of the donors used high-throughput TCR beta sequencing to judge whether each TCR beta V gene segment behaved as functional or pseudogenic. Donor age, sex, ethnicity and CMV serostatus were compiled alongside the repertoire data. A later genetic analysis took genome-wide SNP genotypes for about three fifths of the roughly 700 donors and used that subset as a discovery cohort. All discovery cohort repertoires had been generated using a single sequencing platform. Both class I and class II loci were covered by HLA typing, at four-digit resolution. Typing coverage varied by locus: roughly 620-640 donors for A, B, C, DRB1 and DQB1; some 520 for DQA1; some 610 for DPA1; approximately 490 for DPB1. Five DR-DQ haplotypes were treated as single units for association and clustering because of strong linkage in the cohort. Across some 400 genotyped donors of the cohort, an average of approximately 200,000 unique TCR beta nucleotide sequences per donor were sequenced, and approximately 17% of those sequences were non-productive. Overall study results and their limits: Immune exposure information for the cohort was limited to CMV serostatus. The study gave a list of under 200 TCR beta chains associated with cytomegalovirus. A later analysis found that most CMV-associated TCR beta chains appeared HLA-restricted, with HLA associations seemingly driven largely by CMV exposure. Roughly uniform sequencing depth across donors was assumed in presence/absence analyses, although this assumption may not hold. Linkage disequilibrium might explain the correlated functional status among segregating V segments, but an unknown experimental factor could not be excluded. A later analysis associated 15,000 to 20,000 TCR beta sequences with specific HLA alleles at a false discovery rate of 0.05. Cytomegalovirus status was reported to be diagnosed by the classifier with high specificity and sensitivity in both the original and validation cohorts. Across donors, most TCR sequences were observed very rarely, whereas some public TCRs were present in many individuals. In an earlier analysis of some 500 of the donors, most TCR beta V segments appeared in productive rearrangements about 87% or about 30% of the time, broadly matching IMGT annotations. Compared with the 666-donor mean, donors in an Asian-associated ancestry cluster had fewer N-insertions in productive TCRs, according to a later genetic analysis. Strong co-occurrence of HLA alleles, especially DR and DQ, made assigning TCR associations to individual alleles difficult. A further reported finding was that TCR beta sequences accurately predicted the HLA-A and HLA-B alleles for most subjects in the first cohort. Some IMGT-functional V segments, including TRBV6-2 and TRBV6-3, could not be distinguished by the 87-base-pair reads and were therefore excluded. Only TCR beta chains were sequenced in this cohort, and the absence of alpha or paired-chain data limited detectable features. In a later analysis, HLA-associated TCR beta chains were found to be more clonally expanded and to have lower generation probabilities than equally common non-associated chains. Because HLA typing was unavailable for some donors at each locus, only the typed subset was used in association tests. Because counts were too low, 15 to 20 rarely observed V segments, including chromosome 9 orphons, were excluded from the earlier analysis of under 650 of the donors. According to a later analysis, TCR association rates differed among HLA loci, with DRB1 alleles showing the most associated TCRs and HLA-C alleles showing the fewest. A group of highly shared sequence variants was considered likely to be a technical artifact of the sequencing pipeline. According to a later analysis, parvovirus B19, influenza, CMV and Epstein-Barr virus appeared linked to several top co-occurrence clusters. A few of the identified cytomegalovirus-associated TCR beta chains were confirmed in vitro to be specific for cytomegalovirus antigens. It was suggested by the authors that the approach could potentially be generalized to other disease states and immunological phenotypes. V-gene and J-gene trimming of TCR beta chains was associated with a missense DCLRE1C variant in a later genetic analysis, and the association was replicated in an independent cohort.

Notes on this clone: The target of this receptor is not known. Base qualities were left out, and no much larger clone turns up one base away.

The library was produced with the immunoSEQ multiplex PCR assay. The multiplex PCR relied on a mix of 60 forward primers for TCR Vbeta segments and 13 reverse primers for TCR Jbeta segments. The CDR3 region of rearranged TCR beta genes was amplified from genomic DNA by a multiplex PCR assay. The amplified TCR beta libraries were sequenced on the Illumina HiSeq System as 87-base-pair reads. The authors' analysis ran thus. A later analysis counted around 72 million unique TCR beta chains across the 500 to 850 repertoires, and 9.5 million to 11 million of these chains were shared by at least two donors. Raw reads were error-corrected and collapsed into unique sequences with a nearest-neighbor algorithm that merged closely related sequences to remove PCR and sequencing errors. Alignment of CDR3 sequences to IMGT reference sequences was used to assign V, D and J gene segments. For a sequence to be retained, at least a six-nucleotide match to both a V gene segment and a J gene segment was required. Rearrangements were called productive when the CDR3 lacked stop codons and stayed in frame with V and J; all others were non-productive. Following IMGT convention, CDR3 was defined as the stretch from the second conserved V-encoded cysteine to the conserved J-encoded phenylalanine. In an earlier analysis of roughly 610 of the donors, sequences lacking an unambiguous match to a single V gene segment were excluded. In an earlier analysis of approximately 610 of the donors, V segments were called functional above 56.7% productive rearrangements and were called segregating when the between-donor standard deviation exceeded 5%. To diagnose cytomegalovirus status from the catalog of TCR beta chain sequences, a statistical classification framework was built. In a later analysis, TCR nucleotide sequences were compared against IMGT/GENE-DB human TR gene sequences so that V and J genes could be assigned. The TCRdist pipeline was used in a later analysis to assign CDR3 sequences and most-parsimonious VDJ recombination scenarios. In a later analysis, each TCR beta chain was defined by its CDR3 amino acid sequence together with its V-gene family, and reads without a unique V-gene family were excluded. A later analysis removed 500 to 600 highly shared, low-generation-probability nucleotide sequences to deal with suspected cross-contamination and a sequencing artifact. In a later analysis, a clonal expansion index for each public chain was calculated from normalized within-repertoire ranks of inferred template counts. In a later analysis, generation probabilities were computed with a VDJ recombination model fitted to out-of-frame rearrangements, and the resulting probabilities were checked against IGoR. Hypergeometric tests were used in a later analysis to score TCR-TCR, TCR-HLA and TCR-CMV co-occurrence, with a repertoire-size bias correction applied to the TCR pairs. In a later analysis, false discovery rates were estimated by permuting HLA or CMV assignments 20 times. In a later analysis, co-occurring TCRs were grouped using DBSCAN, with TCRdist sequence similarity added in when clustering inside HLA-allele-positive subsets. Repertoires with fewer than 30,000 or more than 120,000 public chains, plus five repertoires with anomalous nucleotide sharing, were excluded from co-occurrence clustering. The immuneACCESS repertoire file appears here via TCRdb, limited to in-frame rearrangements. These files lack a portion of the clones; in checked studies, under half of the deficit traces to unresolved V genes, and the cause of the others is not known. V, J and clone size were drawn from that table, and D and trimming were deduced from the DNA. The sample profile shows about 130,000 clones; about 81% of them were found once. Jointly, the top ten make up about 1% of the sample.

Its CDR3 holds 13 amino acids, cysteine through phenylalanine. Here the CDR3 DNA is all that survives: 39 bases in frame from base 1. Per the germline V gene (reference sequence), SEHNR is the CDR1 and FQNEAQ is the CDR2. The germline ends are 11 bases apart after V is trimmed by 4 bases and J by 4 bases. The cohort was made up of several hundred healthy bone marrow donors. Cohort members were all nominally healthy when sampled, although unrecorded immune exposures were likely present. The donor was CMV seronegative and was included in the group of over 300 seronegative cohort members. Each donor provided a peripheral blood sample, and peripheral blood mononuclear cells were used for TCR beta sequencing. Genomic DNA extraction from the blood cell samples was performed with the Qiagen DNeasy Blood Extraction Kit.

The chain is made from TRBV7-9 and TRBJ2-7, with a weak D call of TRBD1 (6 bases match). The TCR was taken from a woman in her twenties or thirties in good health and CMV-seronegative. The sequencing sample was made of PBMCs. The CDR3 protein is CASSSGQYYEQYF. The sequence in DNA is TGTGCCAGCAGCTCGGGACAATATTACGAGCAGTACTTC.